The present T cell receptor beta chain was sequenced within a study of blood T cell repertoires in COVID-19. On the study more broadly: Samples of COVID-19 (acute and convalescent) were obtained from the United States, Italy and Spain. T cells, B-cell-depleted T cells, or PBMCs supplied cDNA or gDNA.

Trimming took off 3 bases at V and 7 bases at J, with 3 bases between the two ends. The CDR3 sequence is 10 residues long. A Seattle source enrolled patients during active infection and followed them longitudinally. Under the authors' procedure: For nucleated cells, counts were estimated from reference gene primer amplification. Profiling relied on immunoSEQ multiplex PCR, and the TCRdb table lists in-frame clones only, not all of them. That table furnishes V, J and clone size, whereas the DNA furnished D and trimming. The sample consists of roughly 330,000 clones, 87% of them appearing once. The chain uses TRBV12-3 or TRBV12-4 and TRBJ1-2, with D hard to call. The receptor's source is a man in his thirties or forties with COVID-19, enrolled during active disease. The sequenced sample was peripheral blood. CDR3 nucleotide sequence: TGTGCCAGCAGTTTCGTTGGCTACACCTTC. Amino acids: CASSFVGYTF.